This T cell receptor (beta chain) was identified during a study of T cell repertoires in cytomegalovirus infection. Study-wide background: It can be stated that public TCR beta signatures indicated CMV infection as well as a matching HLA type. Findings and limits, study-wide: The ex vivo response showed dominance by HLA-C-restricted CMV-specific TCR beta clonotypes.

CDR3 length: 16 amino acids. V dropped 5 bases and J dropped 0 bases, with 16 bases sitting between them. TCRdb used MiXCR to reprocess the reads, holding one entry per CDR3 protein. This repertoire shows some 43,000 distinct CDR3 sequences, 20% to 25% found once; its top ten account for around nine tenths. The sample holds a few counts of this clonotype. No antigen is known for it. The chain has TRBV12-3 or TRBV12-4 and TRBJ1-1; a weak D match, TRBD1 (5 bases). The specimen was CD8+ T cells from cultured PBMCs, collected from culture after CMV antigen stimulation. The source is a human donor in good health (CMV status not recorded). Some clones in this sample may be carry-over from other donors' samples. The CDR3 loop reads CASSPRDLFMNTEAFF. CDR3 DNA sequence: TGTGCCAGCAGTCCACGGGACCTTTTCATGAACACTGAAGCTTTCTTT.